This TCR beta chain was sequenced for a study of blood T cell repertoires in COVID-19. Study context: PBMCs, B-cell-depleted T cells, or T cells provided the cDNA or gDNA that made up the material.

Trimming shortened V by 7 bases and J by 9 bases, and 19 bases separated the two germline ends. The CDR3 length is 15 residues. CDR1 is MNHEY and CDR2 is SVGAGI in the germline V gene. Per the study methods: Cell counts per sample came from amplifying reference gene primers. Only in-frame clones appear in the TCRdb table, and some are missing; sequencing was by immunoSEQ multiplex PCR. The V and J calls and clone size come from that table; D and trimming were worked out from the DNA. The sample has 250,000 to 300,000 clones; approximately 90% are singletons. The sequenced sample consisted of peripheral blood. The chain carries TRBV6-5 and TRBJ1-6; tentatively, D is TRBD1 (6 bases). This sequence was found in a woman in her fifties or sixties who had recovered from COVID-19. As DNA, the CDR3 is TGTGCCAGCATATGGGACAAATCGACCGGTTCACCCCTCCACTTT. Its translation is CASIWDKSTGSPLHF.